What follows are 25 T cell receptor beta chains derived from one specimen sequenced in a study of shared clonotypes between healthy human individuals. Data came from immunoSEQ multiplex PCR; TCRdb stores just in-frame clones and leaves some out. The sample lists over 1.4 million clones, around 97% occurring once. The specimen was naive CD4+ T cells sorted from blood. The subset was: CD45RA+ positively selected. The receptors were gathered from a man aged 25 to 45 in good health.

V usage is TRBV19 and J usage is TRBJ1-1, with D perhaps TRBD1 (6 bases). Looked up from germline, CDR1 is LNHDA and CDR2 is SQIVND (reference sequence). V lost 5 bases and J lost 1, with 8 bases in between. The CDR3 contains 13 residues. The CDR3 sequence is CASSQTGNTEAFF. The DNA of the CDR3 is TGTGCCAGTAGTCAGACAGGGAACACTGAAGCTTTCTTT.

The chain joins TRBV7-6 to TRBJ2-3, with 9 bases fitting TRBD1. J gave up 3 bases and V 4 bases, and 14 bases lay outside the gene matches. This CDR3 contains 18 residues. Looked up from germline, CDR1 is SGHVS and CDR2 is FNYEAQ. The CDR3 DNA is TGTGCCAGCAGCTCGGTACAGGACAGGGGAGTACTGACAGATACGCAGTATTTT. Its translation is CASSSVQDRGVLTDTQYF.

The chain links TRBV4-1 to TRBJ2-7, with 9 bases fitting TRBD2. The germline gives CDR1 MGHRA, CDR2 YSYEKL. This CDR3 contains 16 residues. V was clipped by 6 bases and J by 2 bases; unmatched bases: 11. The DNA for the CDR3 is TGCGCCAGCAGGGATTTAGCGGGAGCGTTCCCCTACGAGCAGTACTTC. It specifies CASRDLAGAFPYEQYF.

The V gene is TRBV5-6, the J gene TRBJ2-7; tentative D call: TRBD1 (5 bases). The V end was cut by 0 bases, the J end by 3 bases, with 13 bases between. There are 15 residues in the CDR3. Germline CDR1 is SGHDT and CDR2 is YYEEEE. The CDR3 nucleotides are TGTGCCAGCAGCTTGGCCAAGGTTCAGGGCTACGAGCAGTACTTC. Translation: CASSLAKVQGYEQYF.

The chain is built from TRBV6-1 and TRBJ1-1; D gene ambiguous. Trimming removed 4 bases at V and 9 bases at J, with 18 bases between. The germline V gene has CDR1 MNHNS and CDR2 SASEGT. This CDR3 is 14 amino acids long. CDR3 loop: CASSAVGQSKQAFF. The DNA of the CDR3 is TGTGCCAGCAGTGCCGTGGGCCAGTCTAAGCAAGCTTTCTTT.

The chain combines TRBV18 with TRBJ2-7; 9 bases map to TRBD1. Germline CDR1 and CDR2: KGHSH and LQKENI. The length of the CDR3 is 15 residues. V trimming: 2 bases; J trimming: 1 base; junction bases outside the gene matches: 3. The CDR3 loop reads CASSPTGGDSYEQYF. The CDR3, as DNA: TGTGCCAGCTCACCAACAGGGGGCGATTCCTACGAGCAGTACTTC.

V usage is TRBV5-6 and J usage is TRBJ1-2; perhaps TRBD1 as D (5 bases). The V gene's germline CDR1 is SGHDT and CDR2 YYEEEE. V lost 9 bases and J lost 0, with 9 bases in between. The CDR3 consists of 12 residues. CDR3 nucleotide sequence: TGTGCCACAACCAGGGCTAACTATGGCTACACCTTC. It specifies CATTRANYGYTF.

The genes are TRBV27 and TRBJ1-5; no reliable D call. V lost 2 bases and J lost 7, with 12 bases in between. This CDR3 has 14 residues. Germline CDR1 reads MNHEY; CDR2 reads SMNVEV (reference sequence). The CDR3 nucleotides are TGTGCCAGCAGTTTAGGGCTTCCTTGGCAGCCCCAGCATTTT. Translated: CASSLGLPWQPQHF.

The chain combines TRBV9 with TRBJ2-1, with D perhaps matching TRBD2 (6 bases). Germline-derived CDR1 and CDR2 are SGDLS and YYNGEE. V lost 2 bases to trimming and J lost 6 bases, with 12 bases between them. This CDR3 region has 14 residues. DNA of the CDR3: TGTGCCAGCAGCGTTACTAGCAGTTTCAATGAGCAGTTCTTC. This gives the protein CASSVTSSFNEQFF.

This clone appeared once. V gene TRBV18 combines with J gene TRBJ2-1; D not certain. The germline V and J ends were trimmed by 0 bases and 8 bases, with 11 bases remaining between them. In germline, CDR1 is KGHSH, CDR2 LQKENI. This CDR3 has 14 residues. The chain's CDR3 is CASSPPSRSHEQFF. The CDR3 DNA reads as TGTGCCAGCTCACCACCGTCCAGGAGCCATGAGCAGTTCTTC.

This clone has more than one count but fewer than ten. The rearrangement uses TRBV7-3 and TRBJ2-3; D call uncertain. The CDR3 loop spans 14 amino acids. V was pared by 1 base and J by 1 base, with 6 bases between. From germline, CDR1 is SGHTA and CDR2 FQGTGA. CDR3 DNA sequence: TGTGCCAGCAGCTTAAGTTCTCGCACAGATACGCAGTATTTT. Its protein is CASSLSSRTDTQYF.

V gene TRBV5-1 combines with J gene TRBJ2-3; 10 positions match TRBD1. V dropped 5 bases and J dropped 3; count of bases not matched to a gene: 6. Germline CDR1 SGHRS, CDR2 YFSETQ. The CDR3 has 15 residues. CDR3 sequence (DNA): TGCGCCAGCAGTAAGACGGGACAGGGGACAGATACGCAGTATTTT. Translation gives CASSKTGQGTDTQYF.

V usage is TRBV7-8 and J usage is TRBJ2-5; 7 bases are a match to TRBD2. CDR1 is SGHVS and CDR2 is FQNEAQ in the germline V gene. The CDR3 totals 15 residues. Trimming took 4 bases from V and 5 from J; bases not matched to a gene: 10. The CDR3 reads CASSSTGLVRETQYF. The DNA for the CDR3 is TGTGCCAGCAGCTCCACAGGACTAGTCAGGGAGACCCAGTACTTC.

This clone was seen just once. This rearrangement joins TRBV7-2 to TRBJ1-4, with unresolved D. CDR1 SGHTA and CDR2 FQGNSA come from the germline V gene. CDR3 size: 13 residues. V shed 3 bases and J shed 7 bases, with 9 bases lying between them. Here the CDR3 DNA reads TGTGCCAGCAGCTTTCGGAGTGGTGAAAAACTGTTTTTT. This gives the protein CASSFRSGEKLFF.

This sequence joins TRBV15 and TRBJ2-2; 8 bases agree with TRBD2. With 5 bases clipped from V and 6 bases from J, the junction kept 14 bases outside the gene matches. The V gene's germline CDR1 is LNHNV and CDR2 YYDKDF (reference sequence). The CDR3 totals 17 residues. The CDR3 sequence is CATSPLGTSDSAGELFF. The CDR3 nucleotides are TGTGCCACCAGCCCTTTGGGGACTAGTGATAGCGCCGGGGAGCTGTTTTTT.

V usage is TRBV4-1 and J usage is TRBJ1-3; 7 nucleotides line up with TRBD1. The CDR3 is 21 amino acids. Germline CDR1 MGHRA, CDR2 YSYEKL. V lost 4 bases and J lost 0; bases outside the gene matches: 21. The CDR3 spells CASSPRALWDRLNLSGNTIYF. As DNA, the CDR3 is TGCGCCAGCAGCCCCCGCGCCCTTTGGGACAGACTCAACCTCTCTGGAAACACCATATATTTT.

The chain is built from TRBV7-9 and TRBJ2-5, with 7 bases fitting TRBD2. This CDR3 has 14 residues. The trim removed 4 bases at V and 0 bases at J, leaving 2 bases unmatched. CDR1 is SEHNR, CDR2 FQNEAQ, per germline (reference sequence). The CDR3 sequence is CASSSGTNQETQYF. The CDR3 coding sequence is TGTGCCAGCAGCTCCGGGACTAACCAAGAGACCCAGTACTTC.

The rearrangement links TRBV7-9 to TRBJ2-1; D ambiguous. The CDR3 spans 16 residues. V was cut by 5 bases and J by 6 bases, with 20 bases left in between. The germline V gene encodes CDR1 SEHNR and CDR2 FQNEAQ (reference sequence). CDR3 amino acids: CASSLRSHTSPNEQFF. The CDR3, as DNA: TGTGCCAGCAGCCTCCGTTCCCATACCTCACCCAATGAGCAGTTCTTC.

The gene calls are TRBV9 and TRBJ2-1, with D unresolved. Germline V lookup: CDR1 SGDLS, CDR2 YYNGEE. The germline V and J ends were trimmed by 3 bases and 4 bases, with 11 bases remaining between them. The CDR3 has 14 amino acids. The CDR3 reads CASSAPGRYNEQFF. The CDR3 region has the DNA TGTGCCAGCAGCGCTCCGGGTCGGTACAATGAGCAGTTCTTC.

The V and J genes are TRBV7-6 and TRBJ2-6; D is unclear. This CDR3 comprises 15 residues. Trimming cost V 4 bases and J 3 bases, with 10 bases left between them. Germline CDR1 is SGHVS and CDR2 is FNYEAQ. The CDR3 is CASSSLFSGANVLTF. The CDR3 region has the DNA TGTGCCAGCAGCTCCCTTTTTAGTGGGGCCAACGTCCTGACTTTC.

The chain recombines TRBV9 with TRBJ1-2, with D hard to call. Per germline, CDR1 SGDLS and CDR2 YYNGEE. Trimming cost V 0 bases and J 4 bases, with 10 bases left between them. The CDR3 runs to 14 residues. CDR3 amino acids: CASSVDSSSYGYTF. CDR3 nucleotides: TGTGCCAGCAGCGTAGATAGCAGCAGCTATGGCTACACCTTC.

The genes are TRBV7-2 and TRBJ2-3; D is unclear. The CDR3 spans 16 residues. Trimming took 4 bases from V and 0 from J, leaving 14 bases between them. The germline V gene encodes CDR1 SGHTA and CDR2 FQGNSA. The CDR3: CASSSLGRISTDTQYF. CDR3 coding DNA: TGTGCCAGCAGCTCGCTTGGGCGGATAAGCACAGATACGCAGTATTTT.

This clone was observed a single time. The chain uses TRBV23-1 and TRBJ2-2; D is perhaps TRBD1 (5 bases). TRBV23-1 is filed as an ORF, its function uncertain. V was cut by 10 bases and J by 5 bases, with 14 bases left in between. This CDR3 is built from 13 residues. As DNA, the CDR3 is TGCGCCAAAACAATCCAGGGTACCGGGGAGCTGTTTTTT. It encodes CAKTIQGTGELFF.

Remarks on this clone: Other DNA sequences in this specimen translate into the identical CDR3. The CDR3: CASSQIGSYEQYF. The CDR3, as DNA: TGCGCCAGCAGCCAGATTGGCTCCTACGAGCAGTACTTC. The chain carries TRBV4-1 and TRBJ2-7, with unresolved D. This CDR3 comprises 13 residues. From germline, CDR1 is MGHRA and CDR2 YSYEKL. V was cut by 3 bases and J by 0 bases, with 6 bases left in between.

This chain uses TRBV9 with TRBJ2-1; 7 bases map to TRBD2. Germline V gene sequence: CDR1 SGDLS, CDR2 YYNGEE. The CDR3 is 15 amino acids. V dropped 6 bases and J dropped 0; count of bases not matched to a gene: 6. CDR3 coding DNA: TGTGCCAGCACCATAAGCGGGAACTCCTACAATGAGCAGTTCTTC. Translating it yields CASTISGNSYNEQFF.